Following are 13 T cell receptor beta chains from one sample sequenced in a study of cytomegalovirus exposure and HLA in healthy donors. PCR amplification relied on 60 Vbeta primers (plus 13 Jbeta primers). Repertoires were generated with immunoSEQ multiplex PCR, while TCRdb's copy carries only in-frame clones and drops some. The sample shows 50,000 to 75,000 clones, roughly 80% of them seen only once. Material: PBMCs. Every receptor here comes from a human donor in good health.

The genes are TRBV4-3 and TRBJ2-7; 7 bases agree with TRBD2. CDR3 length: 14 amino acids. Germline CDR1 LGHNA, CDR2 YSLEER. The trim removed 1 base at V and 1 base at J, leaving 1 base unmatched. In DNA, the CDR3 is TGCGCCAGCAGCCAAGGGACTAGATCCTACGAGCAGTACTTC. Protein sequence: CASSQGTRSYEQYF.

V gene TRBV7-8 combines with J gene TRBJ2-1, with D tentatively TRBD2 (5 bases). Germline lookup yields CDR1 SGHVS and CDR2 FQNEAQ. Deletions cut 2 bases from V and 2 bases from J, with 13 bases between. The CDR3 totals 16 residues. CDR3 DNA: TGTGCCAGCAGCTTAATGAGGAGCGGCCCCTACAATGAGCAGTTCTTC. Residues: CASSLMRSGPYNEQFF.

This CDR3 is CSVGRTGGFTDTQYF. CDR3 nucleotide sequence: TGCAGCGTTGGTAGGACAGGAGGCTTCACAGATACGCAGTATTTT. V gene TRBV29-1 combines with J gene TRBJ2-3, with 7 bases lining up with TRBD1. Germline loops: CDR1 SQVTM, CDR2 ANQGSEA. CDR3 size: 15 residues. Trimming at V came to 4 bases and at J to 2 bases, leaving 9 bases not matched to a gene.

The CDR3 sequence: CASSLVGTGGGETQYF. The CDR3 region has the DNA TGTGCCAGCAGCTTAGTAGGCACAGGGGGCGGTGAGACCCAGTACTTC. The chain employs TRBV7-2 and TRBJ2-5, with TRBD1 matching 9 bases. The CDR3 is 16 residues long. Trimming at V came to 1 base and at J to 5 bases, leaving 8 bases not matched to a gene. Per the germline V gene, CDR1 is SGHTA and CDR2 is FQGNSA.

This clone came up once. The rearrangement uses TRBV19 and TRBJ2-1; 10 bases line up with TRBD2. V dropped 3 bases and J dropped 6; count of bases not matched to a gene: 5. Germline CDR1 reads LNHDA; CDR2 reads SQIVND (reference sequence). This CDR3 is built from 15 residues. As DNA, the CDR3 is TGTGCCAGTAGTATTAGTAGCGGGAGGTTCAATGAGCAGTTCTTC. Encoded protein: CASSISSGRFNEQFF. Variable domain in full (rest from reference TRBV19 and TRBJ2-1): DGGITQSPKYLFRKEGQNVTLSCEQNLNHDAMYWYRQDPGQGLRLIYYSQIVNDFQKGDIAEGYSVSREKKESFPLTVTSAQKNPTAFYLCASSISSGRFNEQFFGPGTRLTVL.

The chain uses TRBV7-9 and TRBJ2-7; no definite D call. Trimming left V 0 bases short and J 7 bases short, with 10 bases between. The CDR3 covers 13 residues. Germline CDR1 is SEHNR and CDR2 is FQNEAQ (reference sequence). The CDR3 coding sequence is TGTGCCAGCAGCTTAGCTTCCTCCGCGGAGCAGTACTTC. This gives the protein CASSLASSAEQYF.

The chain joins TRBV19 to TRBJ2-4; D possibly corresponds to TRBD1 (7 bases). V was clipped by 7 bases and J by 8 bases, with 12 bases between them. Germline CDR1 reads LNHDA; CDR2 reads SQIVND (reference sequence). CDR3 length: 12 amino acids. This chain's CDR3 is CASTGRGDIQYF. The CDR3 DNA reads TGTGCCAGTACGGGCAGGGGGGACATTCAGTACTTC.

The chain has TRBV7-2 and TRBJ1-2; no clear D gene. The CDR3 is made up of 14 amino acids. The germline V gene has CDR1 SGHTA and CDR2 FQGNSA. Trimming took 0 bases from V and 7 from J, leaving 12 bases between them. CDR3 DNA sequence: TGTGCCAGCAGCTTAGCCACGGGTAGGTTTGGCTACACCTTC. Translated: CASSLATGRFGYTF.

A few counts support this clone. Here the CDR3 DNA reads TGTGCCTGGAGTGTTCGAGATACGCAGTATTTT. Protein: CAWSVRDTQYF. The genes are TRBV30 and TRBJ2-3; D unresolved. This CDR3 contains 11 residues. The V gene lost 0 bases and the J gene lost 5 bases, with 3 bases spanning the gap. The germline CDR1 and CDR2 sequences are GTSNPN and SVGIG (reference sequence).

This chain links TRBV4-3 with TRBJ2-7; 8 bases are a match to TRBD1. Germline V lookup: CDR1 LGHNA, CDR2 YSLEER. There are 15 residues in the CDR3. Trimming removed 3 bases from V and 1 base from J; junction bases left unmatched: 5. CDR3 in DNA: TGCGCCAGCAGCCAGATGGACAGGGTATCCTACGAGCAGTACTTC. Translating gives CASSQMDRVSYEQYF.

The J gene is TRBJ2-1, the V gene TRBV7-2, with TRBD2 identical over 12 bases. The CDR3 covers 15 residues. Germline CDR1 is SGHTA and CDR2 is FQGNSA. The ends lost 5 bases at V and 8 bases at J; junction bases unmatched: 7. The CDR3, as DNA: TGTGCCAGCAGCCGACAGACTAGCGGGAGATATGAGCAGTTCTTC. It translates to CASSRQTSGRYEQFF. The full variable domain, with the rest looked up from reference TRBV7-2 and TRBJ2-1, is GAGVSQSPSNKVTEKGKDVELRCDPISGHTALYWYRQSLGQGLEFLIYFQGNSAPDKSGLPSDRFSAERTGGSVSTLTIQRTQQEDSAVYLCASSRQTSGRYEQFFGPGTRLTVL.

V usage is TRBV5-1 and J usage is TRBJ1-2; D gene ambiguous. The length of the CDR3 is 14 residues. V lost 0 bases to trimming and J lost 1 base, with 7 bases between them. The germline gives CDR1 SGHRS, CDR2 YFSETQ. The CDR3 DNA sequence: TGCGCCAGCAGCTTGGACAGAAATAACTATGGCTACACCTTC. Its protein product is CASSLDRNNYGYTF.

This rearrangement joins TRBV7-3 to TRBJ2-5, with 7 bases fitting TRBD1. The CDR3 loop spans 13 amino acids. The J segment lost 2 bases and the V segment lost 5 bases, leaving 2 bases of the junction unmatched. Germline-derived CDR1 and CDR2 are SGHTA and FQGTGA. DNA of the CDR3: TGTGCCAGCAGCATGACAGGGCAAGAGACCCAGTACTTC. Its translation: CASSMTGQETQYF.